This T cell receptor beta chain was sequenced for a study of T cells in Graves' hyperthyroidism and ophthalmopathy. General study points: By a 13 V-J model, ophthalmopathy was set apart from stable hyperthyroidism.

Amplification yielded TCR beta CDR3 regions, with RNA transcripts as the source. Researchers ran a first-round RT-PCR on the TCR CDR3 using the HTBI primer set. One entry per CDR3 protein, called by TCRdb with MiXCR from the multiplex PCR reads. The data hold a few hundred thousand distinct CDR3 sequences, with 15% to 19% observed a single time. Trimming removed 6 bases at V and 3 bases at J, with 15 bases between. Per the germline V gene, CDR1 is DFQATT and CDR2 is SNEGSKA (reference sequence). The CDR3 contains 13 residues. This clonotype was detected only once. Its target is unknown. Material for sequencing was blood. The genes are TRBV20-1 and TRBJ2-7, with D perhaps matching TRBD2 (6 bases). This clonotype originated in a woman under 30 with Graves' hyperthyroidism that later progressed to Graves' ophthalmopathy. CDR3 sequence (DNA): TGCAGTGCCGACCCGGACTATATCTACGAGCAGTACTTC. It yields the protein CSADPDYIYEQYF.